Each of the 7 T cell receptor beta chains below was sequenced from the same sample in a study of cytomegalovirus exposure and HLA in healthy donors. It was with 60 Vbeta and 13 Jbeta primers that the PCR ran. This table comes from immunoSEQ multiplex PCR, and its TCRdb copy is limited to in-frame clones, with some not included. The table has 200,000 to 250,000 clones, approximately 79% seen once. The sample comprised PBMCs. These receptors were taken from a man aged 50 to 59 in good health and CMV-seronegative.

The chain is built from TRBV4-2 and TRBJ1-5; tentatively, D is TRBD1 (6 bases). This CDR3 spans 16 amino acids. CDR1 LGHNA and CDR2 YNFKEQ come from the germline V gene. V was pared by 2 bases and J by 2 bases, with 13 bases between. As DNA, the CDR3 is TGTGCCAGCAGCCAAACCGGACAGCCTCGCAATCAGCCCCAGCATTTT. Encoded protein: CASSQTGQPRNQPQHF.

The chain employs TRBV9 and TRBJ2-5, with D tentatively TRBD1 (6 bases). The CDR3 is 13 residues long. V was trimmed by 0 bases and J by 5 bases, leaving 8 bases between them. Germline V lookup: CDR1 SGDLS, CDR2 YYNGEE. CDR3 bases: TGTGCCAGCAGCGTAGATAGGGGGGAGACCCAGTACTTC. It encodes CASSVDRGETQYF.

The chain employs TRBV2 and TRBJ1-5, with a possible D match to TRBD1 (6 bases). Germline-derived CDR1 and CDR2 are SNHLY and FYNNEI. Trimming took off 7 bases at V and 3 bases at J, with 13 bases between the two ends. The CDR3 contains 14 residues. The CDR3 reads CASTLRGNNQPQHF. Written as DNA, the CDR3 is TGTGCCAGCACCTTGAGGGGGAACAATCAGCCCCAGCATTTT.

This chain connects TRBV5-1 to TRBJ2-6, with a tentative D call TRBD1 (6 bases). V was cut by 3 bases and J by 3 bases, with 16 bases left in between. The CDR3 sequence is 17 residues long. Germline CDR1 and CDR2: SGHRS and YFSETQ. The DNA of the CDR3 is TGCGCCAGCAGCTCTAACACAGGGTTCGTTGGGGCCAACGTCCTGACTTTC. This sequence encodes CASSSNTGFVGANVLTF.

This clone was observed a few times. The rearrangement joins TRBV30 to TRBJ1-1; D gene unclear. Trimming took off 1 base at V and 3 bases at J, with 3 bases between the two ends. Germline CDR1 GTSNPN, CDR2 SVGIG (reference sequence). CDR3 length: 11 amino acids. The CDR3 spells CAWSADTEAFF. The CDR3 DNA reads TGTGCCTGGAGTGCAGACACTGAAGCTTTCTTT.

The chain recombines TRBV21-1 with TRBJ2-7; the table calls TRBD1, which could not be checked here. The J call may be in error: the DNA end matches TRBJ2-5 better. TRBV21-1 is termed a pseudogene. The CDR3 has 14 residues. The CDR3 region is CASSLTGETETQYF. The DNA for the CDR3 is TGTGCCAGCAGCCTGACAGGGGAGACGGAGACCCAGTACTTC.

The V gene is TRBV29-1, the J gene TRBJ2-3, with TRBD2 matching over 11 bases. Trimming took 1 base from V and 1 from J; bases not matched to a gene: 1. The germline gives CDR1 SQVTM, CDR2 ANQGSEA. The CDR3 loop spans 15 amino acids. For the CDR3, the DNA is TGCAGCGTTGAAGTGGGACTAGCGGGCACAGATACGCAGTATTTT. Protein: CSVEVGLAGTDTQYF.